The T cell receptor (beta chain) under discussion was sequenced for a study of neoadjuvant anti-PD-1 for oral cavity cancer. Study-wide context: Non-progressing patients received a fourth nivolumab dose near day 43, then surgery on days 50-56.

Time point meaning: after neoadjuvant nivolumab, at surgical resection. The length of the CDR3 is 15 residues. CDR1 is MNHNS and CDR2 is SASEGT in the germline V gene. Assay: immunoSEQ multiplex PCR; the TCRdb copy retains only in-frame clones and omits some. The sample consists of some 15,000 clones, about 77% of them appearing once. V and J are TRBV6-1 and TRBJ2-5; D gene uncertain. Matching the DNA end better, TRBJ2-7 makes the J call doubtful. Material: PBMCs, obtained after nivolumab (anti-PD-1) treatment. The clonotype was recovered from a person aged 40-85 years with oral cavity squamous cell carcinoma. The CDR3 loop reads CASTFYTDPSYEQYF. The CDR3 DNA reads TGTGCCAGCACCTTTTACACAGACCCCTCCTACGAGCAGTACTTC.